This TCR beta chain is drawn from a study of blood T cell repertoires in COVID-19. Across the study: COVID-19 samples, acute and convalescent, were from the United States, Italy and Spain. PBMCs, B-cell-depleted T cells, or T cells were the source of the cDNA or gDNA that made up the material.

The germline CDR1 and CDR2 sequences are SGHRS and YFSETQ. Germline trimming cut 7 bases from V and 3 bases from J; bases unmatched to any gene: 13. The CDR3 contains 16 residues. Enrolled through a virtual design, the participants were between 18 and 89 years of age and came from about two dozen US areas. Participant-reported clinical history was the basis for cohort assignment. TCRdb keeps only in-frame clones here, not all; method: immunoSEQ multiplex PCR. Of about 120,000 clones in the sample, 84% are singletons; the top ten hold approximately 3.9%. This clone has only one observation. The sequence was obtained from a woman in her 30s who had recovered from COVID-19. This chain joins TRBV5-1 and TRBJ2-3; the match to TRBD2 covers 8 bases. The sample comprised PBMCs or T cells enriched from blood (not recorded which). CDR3: CASRSVAGGGTDTQYF. The CDR3 DNA reads TGCGCCAGCCGATCCGTGGCGGGAGGAGGAACAGATACGCAGTATTTT.